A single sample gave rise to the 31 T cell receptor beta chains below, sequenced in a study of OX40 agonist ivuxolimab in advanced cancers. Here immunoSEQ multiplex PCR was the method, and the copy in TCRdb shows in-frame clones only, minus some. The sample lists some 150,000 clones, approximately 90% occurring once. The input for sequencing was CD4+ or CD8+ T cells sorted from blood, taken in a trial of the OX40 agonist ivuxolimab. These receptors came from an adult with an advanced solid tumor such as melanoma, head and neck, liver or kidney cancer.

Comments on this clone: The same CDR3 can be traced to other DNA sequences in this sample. The CDR3 spells CASSLVSGSSYEQYF. CDR3 DNA sequence: TGTGCCAGCAGCTTGGTGTCGGGGAGCTCCTACGAGCAGTACTTC. This chain links TRBV5-4 with TRBJ2-7; a weak D match, TRBD2 (5 bases). Germline CDR1 reads SGHNT; CDR2 reads YYREEE (reference sequence). The V gene lost 0 bases and the J gene lost 0 bases, with 10 bases spanning the gap. This CDR3 has 15 residues.

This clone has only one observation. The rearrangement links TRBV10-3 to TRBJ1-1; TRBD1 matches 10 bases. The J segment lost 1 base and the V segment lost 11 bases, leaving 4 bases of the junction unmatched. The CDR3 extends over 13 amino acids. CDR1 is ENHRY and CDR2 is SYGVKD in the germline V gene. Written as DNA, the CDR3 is TGTGCCCTCCGACAGGGGGCGAACACTGAAGCTTTCTTT. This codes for CALRQGANTEAFF.

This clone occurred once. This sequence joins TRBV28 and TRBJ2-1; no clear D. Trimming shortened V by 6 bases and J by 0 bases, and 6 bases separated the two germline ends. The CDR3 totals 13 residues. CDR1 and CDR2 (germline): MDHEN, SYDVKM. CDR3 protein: CASSRSSYNEQFF. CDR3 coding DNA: TGTGCCAGCAGCCGGAGCTCCTACAATGAGCAGTTCTTC.

CDR3 nucleotides: TGTGCCTGGAGTAGGACTAGCGGCGAGCAGTACTTC. Amino acid sequence: CAWSRTSGEQYF. This chain joins TRBV30 and TRBJ2-7; the match to TRBD2 covers 10 bases. This CDR3 comprises 12 residues. The germline gives CDR1 GTSNPN, CDR2 SVGIG (reference sequence). The ends lost 2 bases at V and 6 bases at J; junction bases unmatched: 1.

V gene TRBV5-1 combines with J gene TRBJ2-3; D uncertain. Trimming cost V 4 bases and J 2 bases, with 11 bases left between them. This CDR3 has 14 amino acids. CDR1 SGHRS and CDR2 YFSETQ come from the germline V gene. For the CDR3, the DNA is TGCGCCAGCAGCCCGGGTTGGACCACAGATACGCAGTATTTT. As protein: CASSPGWTTDTQYF. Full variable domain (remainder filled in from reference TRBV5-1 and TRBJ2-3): KAGVTQTPRYLIKTRGQQVTLSCSPISGHRSVSWYQQTPGQGLQFLFEYFSETQRNKGNFPGRFSGRQFSNSRSEMNVSTLELGDSALYLCASSPGWTTDTQYFGPGTRLTVL.

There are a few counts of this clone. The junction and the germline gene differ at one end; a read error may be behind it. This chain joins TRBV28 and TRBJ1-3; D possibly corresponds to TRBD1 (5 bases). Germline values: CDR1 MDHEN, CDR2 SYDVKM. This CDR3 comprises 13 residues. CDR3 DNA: TGTGCCAGCAGTTTTGGGACCGCCCTCGACATCGGGTTT. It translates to CASSFGTALDIGF.

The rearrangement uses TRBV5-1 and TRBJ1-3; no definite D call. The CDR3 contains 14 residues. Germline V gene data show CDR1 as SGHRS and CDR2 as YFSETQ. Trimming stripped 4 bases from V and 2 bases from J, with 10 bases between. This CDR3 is CASSATDPGNTIYF. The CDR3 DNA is TGCGCCAGCAGCGCAACAGACCCTGGAAACACCATATATTTT.

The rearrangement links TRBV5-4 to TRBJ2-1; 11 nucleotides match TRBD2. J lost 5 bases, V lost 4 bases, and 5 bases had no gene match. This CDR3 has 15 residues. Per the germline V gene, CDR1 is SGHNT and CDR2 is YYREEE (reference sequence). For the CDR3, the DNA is TGTGCCAGCAGCCAAACTAGCGGGAGTCACAATGAGCAGTTCTTC. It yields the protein CASSQTSGSHNEQFF. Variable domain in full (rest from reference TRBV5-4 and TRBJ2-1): ETGVTQSPTHLIKTRGQQVTLRCSSQSGHNTVSWYQQALGQGPQFIFQYYREEENGRGNFPPRFSGLQFPNYSSELNVNALELDDSALYLCASSQTSGSHNEQFFGPGTRLTVL.

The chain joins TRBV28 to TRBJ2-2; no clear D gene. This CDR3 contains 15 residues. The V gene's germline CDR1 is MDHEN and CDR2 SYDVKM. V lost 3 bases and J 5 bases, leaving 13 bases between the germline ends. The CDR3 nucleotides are TGTGCCAGCAGTTTCGCCCTCTCACTTACCGGGGAGCTGTTTTTT. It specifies CASSFALSLTGELFF.

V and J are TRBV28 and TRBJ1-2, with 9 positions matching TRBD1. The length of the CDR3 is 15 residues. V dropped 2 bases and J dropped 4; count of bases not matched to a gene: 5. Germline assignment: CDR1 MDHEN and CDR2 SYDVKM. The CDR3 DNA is TGTGCCAGCAGTTTAGGGACAGGGAAGTCCTATGGCTACACCTTC. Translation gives CASSLGTGKSYGYTF.

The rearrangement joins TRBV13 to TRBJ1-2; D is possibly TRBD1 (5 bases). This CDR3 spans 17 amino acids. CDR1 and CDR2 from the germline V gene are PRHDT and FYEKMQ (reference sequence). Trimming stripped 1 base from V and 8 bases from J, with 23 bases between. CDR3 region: CASSLAPEAGPLGGYTF. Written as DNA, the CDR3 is TGTGCCAGCAGCTTAGCCCCCGAAGCGGGGCCTCTAGGGGGCTACACCTTC. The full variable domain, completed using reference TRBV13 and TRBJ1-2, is AAGVIQSPRHLIKEKRETATLKCYPIPRHDTVYWYQQGPGQDPQFLISFYEKMQSDKGSIPDRFSAQQFSDYHSELNMSSLELGDSALYFCASSLAPEAGPLGGYTFGSGTRLTVV.

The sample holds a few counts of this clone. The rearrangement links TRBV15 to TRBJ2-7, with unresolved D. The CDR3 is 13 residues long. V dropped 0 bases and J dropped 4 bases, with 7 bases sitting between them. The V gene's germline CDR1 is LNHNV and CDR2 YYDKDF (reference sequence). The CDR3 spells CATSRDTQYEQYF. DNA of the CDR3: TGTGCCACCAGCAGAGATACGCAATACGAGCAGTACTTC.

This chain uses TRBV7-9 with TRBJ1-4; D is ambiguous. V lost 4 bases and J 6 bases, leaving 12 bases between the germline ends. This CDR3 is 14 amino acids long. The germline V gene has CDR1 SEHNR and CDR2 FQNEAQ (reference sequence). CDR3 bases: TGTGCCAGCAGCTCCCACGAGGCGGATGAAAAACTGTTTTTT. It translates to CASSSHEADEKLFF.

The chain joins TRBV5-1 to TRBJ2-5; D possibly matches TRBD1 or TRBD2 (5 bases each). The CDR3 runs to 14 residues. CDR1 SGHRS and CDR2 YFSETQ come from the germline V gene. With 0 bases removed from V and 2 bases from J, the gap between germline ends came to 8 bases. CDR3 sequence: CASSLAGRQETQYF. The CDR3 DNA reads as TGCGCCAGCAGCTTGGCGGGGCGGCAAGAGACCCAGTACTTC.

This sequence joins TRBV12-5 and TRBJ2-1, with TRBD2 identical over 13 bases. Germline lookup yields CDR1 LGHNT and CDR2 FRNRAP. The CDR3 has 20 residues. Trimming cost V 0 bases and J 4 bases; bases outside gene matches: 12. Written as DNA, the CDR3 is TGTGCTAGTGGTTTGGTACTAAGCGTAACTAGCGGGAGGGTTTACAATGAGCAGTTCTTC. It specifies CASGLVLSVTSGRVYNEQFF.

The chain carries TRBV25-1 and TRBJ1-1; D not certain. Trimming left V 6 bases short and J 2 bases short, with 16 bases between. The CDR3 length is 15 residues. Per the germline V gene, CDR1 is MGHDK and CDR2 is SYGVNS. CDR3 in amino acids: CASSPITSSNTEAFF. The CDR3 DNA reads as TGTGCCAGCAGCCCAATCACGAGCAGTAACACTGAAGCTTTCTTT.

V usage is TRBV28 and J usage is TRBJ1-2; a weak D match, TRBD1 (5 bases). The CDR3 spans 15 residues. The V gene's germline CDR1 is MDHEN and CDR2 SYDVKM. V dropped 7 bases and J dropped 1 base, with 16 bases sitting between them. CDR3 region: CASTVRAINNYGYTF. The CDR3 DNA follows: TGTGCCAGCACGGTCAGGGCGATAAATAACTATGGCTACACCTTC.

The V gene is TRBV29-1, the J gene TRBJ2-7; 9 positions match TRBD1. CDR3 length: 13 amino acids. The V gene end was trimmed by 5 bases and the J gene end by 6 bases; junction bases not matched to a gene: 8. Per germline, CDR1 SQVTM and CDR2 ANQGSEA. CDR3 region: CSVSGQGWVEQYF. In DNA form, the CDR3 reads TGCAGCGTTTCGGGACAGGGATGGGTCGAGCAGTACTTC.

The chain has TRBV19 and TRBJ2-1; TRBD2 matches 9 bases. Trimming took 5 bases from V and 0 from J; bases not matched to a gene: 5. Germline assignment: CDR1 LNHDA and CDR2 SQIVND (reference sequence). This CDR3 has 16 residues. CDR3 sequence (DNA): TGTGCCAGTAGTTCCAGGACTAGCGCCTCCTACAATGAGCAGTTCTTC. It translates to CASSSRTSASYNEQFF.

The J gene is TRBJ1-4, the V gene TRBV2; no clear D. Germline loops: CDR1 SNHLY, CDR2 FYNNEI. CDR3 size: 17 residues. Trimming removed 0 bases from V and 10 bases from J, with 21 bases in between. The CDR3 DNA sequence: TGTGCCAGCAGTGAAGCAGGGAGGGCGTCCGTAGCCGTAAAACTGTTTTTT. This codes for CASSEAGRASVAVKLFF.

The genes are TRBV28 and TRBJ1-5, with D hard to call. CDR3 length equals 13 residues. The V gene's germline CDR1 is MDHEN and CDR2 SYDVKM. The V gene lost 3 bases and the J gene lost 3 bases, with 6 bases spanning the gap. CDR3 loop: CASSFRDNQPQHF. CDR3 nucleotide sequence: TGTGCCAGCAGTTTTAGAGACAATCAGCCCCAGCATTTT.

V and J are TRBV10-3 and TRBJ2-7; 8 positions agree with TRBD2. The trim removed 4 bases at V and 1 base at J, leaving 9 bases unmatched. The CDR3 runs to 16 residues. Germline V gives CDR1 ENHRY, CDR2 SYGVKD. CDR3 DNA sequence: TGTGCCATCAGTGTTCTGGCTAGCGGGTCGTCCTACGAGCAGTACTTC. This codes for CAISVLASGSSYEQYF.

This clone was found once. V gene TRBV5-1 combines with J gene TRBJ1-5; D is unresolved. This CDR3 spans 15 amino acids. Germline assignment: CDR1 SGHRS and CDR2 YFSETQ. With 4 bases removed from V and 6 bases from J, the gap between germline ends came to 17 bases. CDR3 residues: CASSPAVGDGQPQHF. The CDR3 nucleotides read TGCGCCAGCAGCCCAGCAGTCGGGGATGGTCAGCCCCAGCATTTT.

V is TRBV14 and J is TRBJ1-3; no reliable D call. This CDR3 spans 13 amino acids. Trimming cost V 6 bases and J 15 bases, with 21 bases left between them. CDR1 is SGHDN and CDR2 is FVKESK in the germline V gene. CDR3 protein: CASSVGRQSWEYF. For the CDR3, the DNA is TGTGCCAGCAGTGTCGGCCGCCAAAGTTGGGAATATTTT.

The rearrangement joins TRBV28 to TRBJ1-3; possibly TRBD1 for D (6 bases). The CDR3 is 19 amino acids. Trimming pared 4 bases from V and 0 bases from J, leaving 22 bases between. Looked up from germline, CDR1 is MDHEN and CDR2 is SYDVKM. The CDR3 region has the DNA TGTGCCAGCAGTTCCGGCTCAGCTTTACAGGGTCGCTCTGGAAACACCATATATTTT. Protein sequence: CASSSGSALQGRSGNTIYF. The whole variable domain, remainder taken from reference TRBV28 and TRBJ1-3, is DVKVTQSSRYLVKRTGEKVFLECVQDMDHENMFWYRQDPGLGLRLIYFSYDVKMKEKGDIPEGYSVSREKKERFSLILESASTNQTSMYLCASSSGSALQGRSGNTIYFGEGSWLTVV.

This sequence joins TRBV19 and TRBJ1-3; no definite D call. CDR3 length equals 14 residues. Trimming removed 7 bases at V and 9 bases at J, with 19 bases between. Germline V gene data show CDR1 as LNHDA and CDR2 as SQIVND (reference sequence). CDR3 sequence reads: CASTATGLFGTIYF. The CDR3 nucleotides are TGTGCCAGTACCGCGACCGGTCTTTTTGGCACCATATATTTT.

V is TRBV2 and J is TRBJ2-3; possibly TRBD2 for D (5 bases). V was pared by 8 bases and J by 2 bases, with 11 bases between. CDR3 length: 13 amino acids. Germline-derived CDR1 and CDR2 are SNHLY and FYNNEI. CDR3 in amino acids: CASERLITDTQYF. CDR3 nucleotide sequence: TGTGCCAGCGAGAGACTAATCACAGATACGCAGTATTTT. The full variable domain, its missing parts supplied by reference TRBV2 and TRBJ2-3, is EPEVTQTPSHQVTQMGQEVILRCVPISNHLYFYWYRQILGQKVEFLVSFYNNEISEKSEIFDDQFSVERPDGSNFTLKIRSTKLEDSAMYFCASERLITDTQYFGPGTRLTVL.

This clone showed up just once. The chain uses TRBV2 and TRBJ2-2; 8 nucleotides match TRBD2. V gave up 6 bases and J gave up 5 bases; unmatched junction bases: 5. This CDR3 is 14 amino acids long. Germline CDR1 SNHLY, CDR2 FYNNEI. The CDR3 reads CASSGTRGTGELFF. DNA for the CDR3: TGTGCCAGCAGCGGGACTAGGGGAACCGGGGAGCTGTTTTTT.

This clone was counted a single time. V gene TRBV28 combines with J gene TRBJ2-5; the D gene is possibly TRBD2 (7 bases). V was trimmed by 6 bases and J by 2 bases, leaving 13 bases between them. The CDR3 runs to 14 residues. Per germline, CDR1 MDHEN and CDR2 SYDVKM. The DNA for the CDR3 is TGTGCCAGCAGGCGGGGGCAGATACAAGAGACCCAGTACTTC. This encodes CASRRGQIQETQYF.

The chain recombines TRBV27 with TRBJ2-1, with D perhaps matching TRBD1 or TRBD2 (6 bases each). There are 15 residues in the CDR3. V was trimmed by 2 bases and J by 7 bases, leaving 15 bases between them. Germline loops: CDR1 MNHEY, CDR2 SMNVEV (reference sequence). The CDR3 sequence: CASSLESGGRNEQFF. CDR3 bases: TGTGCCAGCAGTTTAGAGAGTGGGGGGCGTAATGAGCAGTTCTTC.

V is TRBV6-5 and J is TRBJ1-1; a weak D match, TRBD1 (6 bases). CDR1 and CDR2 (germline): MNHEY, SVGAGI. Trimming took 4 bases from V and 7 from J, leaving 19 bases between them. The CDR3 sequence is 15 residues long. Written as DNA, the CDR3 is TGTGCCAGCAGTTTCTCCTTCGACAGGCGGTATGAAGCTTTCTTT. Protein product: CASSFSFDRRYEAFF.